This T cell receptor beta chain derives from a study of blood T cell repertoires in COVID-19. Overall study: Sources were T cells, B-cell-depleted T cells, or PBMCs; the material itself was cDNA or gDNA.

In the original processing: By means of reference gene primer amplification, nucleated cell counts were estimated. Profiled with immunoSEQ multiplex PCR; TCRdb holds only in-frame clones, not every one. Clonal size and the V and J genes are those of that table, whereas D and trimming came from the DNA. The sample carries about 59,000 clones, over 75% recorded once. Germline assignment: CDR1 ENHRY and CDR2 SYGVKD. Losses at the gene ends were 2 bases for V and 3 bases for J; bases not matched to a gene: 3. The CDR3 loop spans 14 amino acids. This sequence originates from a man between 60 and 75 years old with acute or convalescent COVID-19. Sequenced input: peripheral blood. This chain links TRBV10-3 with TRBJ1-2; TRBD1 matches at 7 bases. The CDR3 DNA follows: TGTGCCATCAGTGAGGGGACAGCCGACTATGGCTACACCTTC. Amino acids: CAISEGTADYGYTF.